One and the same sample provided the 24 T cell receptor beta chains below, sequenced in a study of T cell repertoires in cytomegalovirus infection. TCRdb ran MiXCR on the reads and lists one entry per CDR3 protein. Of roughly 920,000 distinct CDR3 sequences in the sample, around a third are singletons; the top ten hold around 15%. What these receptors recognize is not known. This specimen consisted of cultured CD8+ T cells from PBMCs, obtained from culture after CMV antigen stimulation. Every receptor here comes from a human donor in good health (CMV status not recorded). Some clones in this sample may be carry-over from other donors' samples.

This clonotype was recorded only once. V usage is TRBV13 and J usage is TRBJ2-7, with D perhaps TRBD1 or TRBD2 (5 bases each). Per germline, CDR1 PRHDT and CDR2 FYEKMQ (reference sequence). The V end was cut by 3 bases, the J end by 0 bases, with 9 bases between. The CDR3 extends over 14 amino acids. The chain's CDR3 is CASSFRGPSYEQYF. In DNA form, the CDR3 reads TGTGCCAGCAGCTTTCGGGGACCCTCCTACGAGCAGTACTTC.

Ten or more counts support this clonotype. This sequence joins TRBV6-5 and TRBJ1-5; no reliable D call. Germline values: CDR1 MNHEY, CDR2 SVGAGI. The CDR3 runs to 13 residues. Trimming removed 3 bases at V and 3 bases at J, with 6 bases between. The CDR3 loop reads CASSYGFNQPQHF. CDR3 coding DNA: TGTGCCAGCAGTTATGGGTTCAATCAGCCCCAGCATTTT.

The chain has TRBV24-1 and TRBJ2-2, with TRBD1 as a possible D gene (5 bases). This CDR3 contains 14 residues. From germline, CDR1 is KGHDR and CDR2 SFDVKD. V gave up 2 bases and J gave up 4 bases, with 7 bases separating them. CDR3 sequence reads: CATSDWTSTGELFF. CDR3 DNA: TGTGCCACCAGTGATTGGACATCCACCGGGGAGCTGTTTTTT.

About this clonotype: A junction end diverges from the germline sequence, so it may reflect a read error. The CDR3 protein is CASSGAQGQVF. The CDR3 DNA reads TGTGCCAGCAGCGGCGCTCAGGGACAGGTATTT. The V gene is TRBV9, the J gene TRBJ2-3; TRBD1 matches 8 bases. CDR3 length: 11 amino acids. The germline gives CDR1 SGDLS, CDR2 YYNGEE. Looking up the rest from reference TRBV9 and TRBJ2-3 gives the full variable domain: DSGVTQTPKHLITATGQRVTLRCSPRSGDLSVYWYQQSLDQGLQFLIQYYNGEERAKGNILERFSAQQFPDLHSELNLSSLELGDSALYFCASSGAQGQVFGPGTRLTVL.

This chain links TRBV7-6 with TRBJ2-7; 9 bases align to TRBD2. Germline trimming cut 3 bases from V and 0 bases from J; bases unmatched to any gene: 3. Germline lookup yields CDR1 SGHVS and CDR2 FNYEAQ. CDR3 length: 15 amino acids. The CDR3, as DNA: TGTGCCAGCAGCTTCAGCGGGGGGCCCTCCTACGAGCAGTACTTC. It specifies CASSFSGGPSYEQYF.

This clonotype was seen at least ten times. The rearrangement joins TRBV7-2 to TRBJ1-5, with D possibly matching TRBD1 (6 bases). Germline V CDR1 and CDR2: SGHTA, FQGNSA. Trimming shortened V by 5 bases and J by 2 bases, and 13 bases separated the two germline ends. There are 15 residues in the CDR3. This chain's CDR3 is CASSPERGGNQPQHF. The CDR3 bases are TGTGCCAGCAGCCCTGAGAGGGGGGGCAATCAGCCCCAGCATTTT.

The chain carries TRBV6-5 and TRBJ1-1; 7 nucleotides align to TRBD1. The CDR3 loop spans 13 amino acids. CDR1 and CDR2 (germline): MNHEY, SVGAGI. The trim removed 6 bases at V and 4 bases at J, leaving 5 bases unmatched. This CDR3 is CASRPQGSTEAFF. DNA for the CDR3: TGTGCCAGCAGACCACAGGGGAGCACTGAAGCTTTCTTT.

The chain is built from TRBV2 and TRBJ2-7, with no clear D. V lost 3 bases, J lost 2 bases, and 8 bases lay in between. The CDR3 sequence is 13 residues long. The germline CDR1 and CDR2 sequences are SNHLY and FYNNEI. CDR3 DNA: TGTGCCAGCAGTGAGTACGGACCCTACGAGCAGTACTTC. Its protein product is CASSEYGPYEQYF.

Remarks on this clonotype: A much larger clone sits a single nucleotide away, making a read error possible. J is TRBJ2-2 and V is TRBV7-2; the D gene is possibly TRBD2 (6 bases). Germline V gene lookup returns CDR1 SGHTA and CDR2 FQGNSA. The CDR3 runs to 18 residues. In DNA, the CDR3 is TGTGTCAGCAGCTTAGATAAGTTACTAGCCCGTAACACCGGGGAGCTGTTTTTT. Residues: CVSSLDKLLARNTGELFF.

The chain is built from TRBV7-8 and TRBJ1-2, with D possibly being TRBD1 (6 bases). CDR3 length: 16 residues. Between the trimmed V and J ends, which lost 3 bases and 8 bases, there was a span of 22 bases. Germline loops: CDR1 SGHVS, CDR2 FQNEAQ. Here the CDR3 reads CASSLTRAGAINGYTF. The CDR3 nucleotides are TGTGCCAGCAGCTTGACCCGCGCGGGGGCAATCAACGGCTACACCTTC.

DNA for the CDR3: TGTGCCACTGCGGACTGGGAGGAAAAACTGTTTTTT. It translates to CATADWEEKLFF. This chain joins TRBV2 and TRBJ1-4; D remains unclear. The CDR3 has 12 residues. Trimming shortened V by 10 bases and J by 8 bases, and 14 bases separated the two germline ends. Germline V CDR1 and CDR2: SNHLY, FYNNEI.

The V gene is TRBV10-2, the J gene TRBJ1-1; D remains unclear. The CDR3 sequence is 12 residues long. Germline V gene lookup returns CDR1 WSHSY and CDR2 SAAADI. Trimming removed 4 bases at V and 5 bases at J, with 8 bases between. The CDR3 nucleotides are TGCGCCAGCAGTGGCGGCATTACTGAAGCTTTCTTT. This gives the protein CASSGGITEAFF.

This clonotype was observed a handful of times. The chain couples TRBV6-5 to TRBJ2-5; 7 nucleotides agree with TRBD1. CDR3 length: 15 amino acids. V shed 3 bases and J 1 base; nucleotides not matched to a gene: 5. Germline CDR1 and CDR2: MNHEY and SVGAGI. The CDR3 region has the DNA TGTGCCAGCAGTTATTCGGACAGGACCCAAGAGACCCAGTACTTC. As protein: CASSYSDRTQETQYF.

The DNA of the CDR3 is TGTGCCAGCAGTCTCCGGGACAGGGTCGCAGATACGCAGTATTTT. Translating gives CASSLRDRVADTQYF. V usage is TRBV6-1 and J usage is TRBJ2-3; 9 nucleotides align to TRBD1. V lost 5 bases, J lost 4 bases, and 7 bases stayed unmatched. The germline V gene has CDR1 MNHNS and CDR2 SASEGT. This CDR3 comprises 15 residues.

Written as DNA, the CDR3 is TGTGCCAGCAGCCACCCGGGATCACCCCTCCACTTT. Translating gives CASSHPGSPLHF. This chain links TRBV27 with TRBJ1-6; D not certain. Trimming removed 6 bases at V and 10 bases at J, with 10 bases between. The CDR3 has 12 amino acids. CDR1 MNHEY and CDR2 SMNVEV come from the germline V gene (reference sequence).

Notes on this clonotype: The junction departs from germline at one end; a sequencing error may be responsible. The chain is built from TRBV7-6 and TRBJ1-5; 9 positions agree with TRBD1. CDR1 is SGHVS and CDR2 is FNYEAQ in the germline V gene. This CDR3 contains 17 residues. DNA for the CDR3: TGTGCCAGCAGCCTGTCCCGGGACAGGGAAAGCAATCAGCCCCAACATTTT. Translated, it gives CASSLSRDRESNQPQHF.

This clonotype was recorded many times. V gene TRBV11-3 combines with J gene TRBJ2-4, with D perhaps matching TRBD2 (5 bases). The V gene lost 5 bases and the J gene lost 0 bases, with 26 bases spanning the gap. This CDR3 is 20 amino acids long. Germline V gene data show CDR1 as SGHNT and CDR2 as YENEEA. The CDR3 sequence: CASSNHGEFPSTIAKNIQYF. Written as DNA, the CDR3 is TGTGCCAGCAGCAACCACGGGGAATTTCCAAGTACGATAGCCAAAAACATTCAGTACTTC.

V is TRBV19 and J is TRBJ2-3; D unclear. The CDR3 runs 13 residues. Per germline, CDR1 LNHDA and CDR2 SQIVND (reference sequence). V lost 7 bases to trimming and J lost 2 bases, with 10 bases between them. The DNA of the CDR3 is TGTGCCAGTAACAGCCTCATCACAGATACGCAGTATTTT. Protein: CASNSLITDTQYF.

The CDR3 region has the DNA TGCGCCAGCAGCCATCTACGGACAGGGGAAGAGACCCAGTACTTC. Translated, it gives CASSHLRTGEETQYF. V gene TRBV4-1 combines with J gene TRBJ2-5, with 9 bases lining up with TRBD1. V gave up 3 bases and J gave up 3 bases; unmatched junction bases: 5. The CDR3 sequence is 15 residues long. Germline V gives CDR1 MGHRA, CDR2 YSYEKL.

The genes are TRBV12-5 and TRBJ1-1, with D possibly being TRBD1 (5 bases). V was trimmed by 3 bases and J by 3 bases, leaving 17 bases between them. This CDR3 is 16 amino acids long. Germline assignment: CDR1 LGHNT and CDR2 FRNRAP. The CDR3 DNA sequence: TGTGCTAGTGGTTTCTCAAAGGAGGGGCACCACACTGAAGCTTTCTTT. Its translation is CASGFSKEGHHTEAFF.

J is TRBJ2-3 and V is TRBV7-8, with 9 positions matching TRBD2. The CDR3 sequence is 16 residues long. Per germline, CDR1 SGHVS and CDR2 FQNEAQ. Trimming removed 4 bases from V and 0 bases from J; junction bases left unmatched: 5. CDR3 sequence (DNA): TGTGCCAGCAGCTCCAGACTAGCGGTGAGCACAGATACGCAGTATTTT. This gives the protein CASSSRLAVSTDTQYF.

The chain has TRBV12-3 or TRBV12-4 and TRBJ1-5; D is undetermined. The V end lost 2 bases, the J end lost 1 base, and 12 bases lay between the germline ends. The CDR3 has 16 amino acids. As DNA, the CDR3 is TGTGCCAGCAGTTTACACCCTATAGAGAGCAATCAGCCCCAGCATTTT. Protein sequence: CASSLHPIESNQPQHF.

In the case of this clonotype: Compared with germline, one end of the junction differs, possibly owing to a read error. The J gene is TRBJ1-5, the V gene TRBV11-3, with 10 bases identical to TRBD1. The CDR3 loop spans 19 amino acids. Germline loops: CDR1 SGHNT, CDR2 YENEEA. Here the CDR3 reads CANSLAVTGGRYSNQPQHF. DNA for the CDR3: TGTGCCAACAGCTTAGCTGTGACAGGGGGCAGATATAGCAATCAGCCCCAGCATTTT.

This clonotype was found many times. The chain is built from TRBV7-2 and TRBJ1-1; no firm D call. This CDR3 comprises 14 residues. Trimming left V 2 bases short and J 0 bases short, with 7 bases between. Germline V gene lookup returns CDR1 SGHTA and CDR2 FQGNSA. The CDR3 protein is CASSLPWMNTEAFF. The CDR3 region has the DNA TGTGCCAGCAGCTTACCGTGGATGAACACTGAAGCTTTCTTT.